The present TCR beta chain was sequenced within a study of cytomegalovirus exposure and HLA in healthy donors. The CDR3 contains 15 residues. Germline CDR1 and CDR2: SGDLS and YYNGEE. V lost 0 bases and J lost 2; bases outside the gene matches: 4. Both 60 Vbeta primers and 13 Jbeta primers went into the PCR. Clones were read by immunoSEQ multiplex PCR, and TCRdb kept only the in-frame ones, dropping some. The sample table includes 93,000 or so clones. The specimen was PBMCs. The V and J genes are TRBV9 and TRBJ2-7; 8 nucleotides match TRBD1. This TCR was sampled from a man aged 40-50 years in good health and CMV-seronegative. DNA of the CDR3: TGTGCCAGCAGCGTAGCCGACAGGGGAGCCTACGAGCAGTACTTC. Residues: CASSVADRGAYEQYF.